A single sample gave rise to the 23 T cell receptor beta chains below, sequenced in a study of T cell repertoires in cytomegalovirus infection. TCRdb re-called the reads through MiXCR, storing one row per CDR3 protein. The table has approximately 910,000 distinct CDR3 sequences, roughly 30% seen once. Which antigens these TCRs recognize remains unknown. Sequencing used cultured CD8+ T cells from PBMCs, obtained from culture after CMV antigen stimulation. These receptor sequences come from a human donor in good health (CMV status not recorded). Some clones in this sample may be carry-over from other donors' samples.

This clonotype was observed a handful of times. This chain links TRBV19 with TRBJ2-6, with TRBD1 matching 9 bases. Germline loops: CDR1 LNHDA, CDR2 SQIVND (reference sequence). V lost 4 bases, J lost 3 bases, and 10 bases stayed unmatched. This CDR3 is 18 amino acids long. CDR3: CASSNRQGGQLGANVLTF. For the CDR3, the DNA is TGTGCCAGTAGTAACCGACAGGGGGGCCAGCTTGGGGCCAACGTCCTGACTTTC.

The CDR3 loop reads CASSNPPATPEAFF. In DNA form, the CDR3 reads TGTGCCAGCAGCAACCCCCCGGCGACGCCTGAAGCTTTCTTT. This chain links TRBV7-9 with TRBJ1-1; D gene ambiguous. V was shortened by 5 bases and J by 6 bases, with 16 bases between the two germline ends. This CDR3 is built from 14 residues. Germline V gene lookup returns CDR1 SEHNR and CDR2 FQNEAQ (reference sequence).

This clonotype has a handful of counts. In nucleotides, the CDR3 is TGTGCTAGTGGCTTGACGGGGTCCACTGAAGCTTTCTTT. It codes for CASGLTGSTEAFF. This chain connects TRBV12-5 to TRBJ1-1; D uncertain. The V and J ends lost 6 bases and 4 bases respectively, with 12 bases between them. CDR3 length equals 13 residues. Per the germline V gene, CDR1 is LGHNT and CDR2 is FRNRAP.

This clonotype was seen at least ten times. This chain links TRBV28 with TRBJ1-1; D unresolved. This CDR3 region has 12 residues. Trimming shortened V by 3 bases and J by 6 bases, and 8 bases separated the two germline ends. Germline CDR1 MDHEN, CDR2 SYDVKM. CDR3 nucleotide sequence: TGTGCCAGCAGTTTCTTCAGCTCTGAAGCTTTCTTT. Protein: CASSFFSSEAFF.

This chain joins TRBV7-4 and TRBJ2-3; 9 bases line up with TRBD1. V shed 5 bases, J shed 6 bases, and the junction held 9 bases outside the gene matches. The V gene's germline CDR1 is SGHVT and CDR2 SQSDAQ. The CDR3 spans 15 residues. The CDR3 nucleotides read TGTGCCAGCAGCGGGGACAGGGAGGACATGGATACGCAGTATTTT. Encoded protein: CASSGDREDMDTQYF.

The V call is TRBV7-9, the J call TRBJ2-3; D remains unclear. CDR3 length: 10 residues. V dropped 2 bases and J dropped 10 bases, with 4 bases sitting between them. CDR1 is SEHNR, CDR2 FQNEAQ, per germline (reference sequence). The CDR3 nucleotides read TGTGCCAGCAGCTTAAGGGCGCAGTATTTT. Translated: CASSLRAQYF.

The chain carries TRBV28 and TRBJ2-5; no clear D gene. The CDR3 length is 17 residues. The germline CDR1 and CDR2 sequences are MDHEN and SYDVKM. V was cut by 2 bases and J by 2 bases, with 18 bases left in between. The CDR3 DNA sequence: TGTGCCAGCAGTTTAAAAGGAAGGTCTGTCTATCAAGAGACCCAGTACTTC. Residues: CASSLKGRSVYQETQYF.

The chain is built from TRBV6-6 and TRBJ2-3, with a tentative D call TRBD2 (6 bases). In germline, CDR1 is MNHNY, CDR2 SVGAGI (reference sequence). Trimming removed 0 bases at V and 2 bases at J, with 21 bases between. The CDR3 sequence is 19 residues long. CDR3 residues: CASSYSIFSMGGITDTQYF. The CDR3 nucleotides are TGTGCCAGCAGTTACTCGATATTTTCAATGGGCGGGATCACAGATACGCAGTATTTT.

In this sample, this clonotype turned up many times. The chain has TRBV19 and TRBJ2-1; 9 bases agree with TRBD2. Losses at the gene ends were 6 bases for V and 4 bases for J; bases not matched to a gene: 7. The V gene's germline CDR1 is LNHDA and CDR2 SQIVND (reference sequence). This CDR3 has 15 residues. In nucleotides, the CDR3 is TGTGCCAGTAGCCTGCTAGCGGGGCGGTACAATGAGCAGTTCTTC. The encoded protein is CASSLLAGRYNEQFF.

V is TRBV6-8 and J is TRBJ1-1; D might be TRBD1 (5 bases). Trimming left V 2 bases short and J 6 bases short, with 13 bases between. Per germline, CDR1 MNHGY and CDR2 SAAAGT. CDR3 size: 14 residues. As DNA, the CDR3 is TGTGCCAGCAGTTACATCGGGGGGACCGCTGAAGCTTTCTTT. The encoded protein is CASSYIGGTAEAFF.

The V and J genes are TRBV6-6 and TRBJ1-1; 8 bases align to TRBD1. CDR1 MNHNY and CDR2 SVGAGI come from the germline V gene (reference sequence). The CDR3 sequence is 14 residues long. V shed 7 bases, J shed 2 bases, and the junction held 6 bases outside the gene matches. In DNA, the CDR3 is TGTGCCAGCACAGACAGGGGAGTAAACACTGAAGCTTTCTTT. Its protein product is CASTDRGVNTEAFF.

The chain joins TRBV3-1 to TRBJ1-6; D uncertain. Trimming shortened V by 4 bases and J by 4 bases, and 11 bases separated the two germline ends. Germline CDR1 and CDR2: LGHDT and YNNKEL (reference sequence). This CDR3 is built from 15 residues. The DNA for the CDR3 is TGTGCCAGCAGCCCCGGAGAACCGTATAATTCACCCCTCCACTTT. Translation gives CASSPGEPYNSPLHF.

The chain carries TRBV5-5 and TRBJ2-3, with D perhaps being TRBD1 or TRBD2 (5 bases each). Germline CDR1 is SGHKS and CDR2 is YYEKEE (reference sequence). V dropped 4 bases and J dropped 5 bases, with 23 bases sitting between them. CDR3 size: 17 residues. DNA for the CDR3: TGTGCCAGCAGCCTGGACTCGGGTCAGGGTATAGAAGATACGCAGTATTTT. Translating it yields CASSLDSGQGIEDTQYF.

This clonotype was picked up many times. This chain uses TRBV27 with TRBJ1-2, with 10 bases matching TRBD1. CDR1 is MNHEY and CDR2 is SMNVEV in the germline V gene (reference sequence). This CDR3 is built from 17 residues. The V segment lost 2 bases and the J segment 5 bases; nucleotides outside the gene matches: 11. The chain's CDR3 is CASSLRQGAQTPYGYTF. DNA of the CDR3: TGTGCCAGCAGTTTAAGACAGGGGGCTCAAACTCCTTATGGCTACACCTTC.

This clonotype was counted at least ten times. The chain employs TRBV7-8 and TRBJ2-1; D is uncertain. In germline, CDR1 is SGHVS, CDR2 FQNEAQ. The CDR3 is 15 residues long. V gave up 1 base and J gave up 8 bases, with 15 bases separating them. Here the CDR3 reads CASSLVRSVRDEQFF. The CDR3 DNA reads TGTGCCAGCAGCTTAGTTCGGTCAGTTCGGGATGAGCAGTTCTTC. The full variable domain, with the rest looked up from reference TRBV7-8 and TRBJ2-1, is GAGVSQSPRYKVAKRGQDVALRCDPISGHVSLFWYQQALGQGPEFLTYFQNEAQLDKSGLPSDRFFAERPEGSVSTLKIQRTQQEDSAVYLCASSLVRSVRDEQFFGPGTRLTVL.

This sequence joins TRBV7-6 and TRBJ1-2, with TRBD1 identical over 8 bases. The germline V gene has CDR1 SGHVS and CDR2 FNYEAQ. The junction had 6 bases not matched to a gene; V was cut back by 4 bases and J by 5 bases. There are 14 residues in the CDR3. The CDR3: CASSSWDRPYGYTF. The CDR3 coding sequence is TGTGCCAGCAGCTCCTGGGACAGGCCTTATGGCTACACCTTC.

The DNA of the CDR3 is TGTGCCAGCGGTCACAGGGGCAGAGACACTGAAGCTTTCTTT. Its translation: CASGHRGRDTEAFF. The V and J genes are TRBV25-1 and TRBJ1-1, with 7 bases aligning to TRBD1. J was trimmed by 3 bases and V by 8 bases; bases with no gene match: 9. CDR1 MGHDK and CDR2 SYGVNS come from the germline V gene. This CDR3 is 14 amino acids long.

This clonotype showed up just a few times. The gene calls are TRBV12-3 or TRBV12-4 and TRBJ2-2; 11 bases map to TRBD1. Trimming removed 6 bases from V and 0 bases from J; junction bases left unmatched: 3. The CDR3 is 16 amino acids. DNA for the CDR3: TGTGCCAGCAGCCGGACAGGGGGCGCGAACACCGGGGAGCTGTTTTTT. It specifies CASSRTGGANTGELFF.

This clonotype has only a few counts. V gene TRBV7-6 combines with J gene TRBJ2-5; 10 bases agree with TRBD1. CDR3 length: 16 residues. Germline V gene lookup returns CDR1 SGHVS and CDR2 FNYEAQ. V lost 5 bases to trimming and J lost 5 bases; unmatched junction nucleotides: 11. CDR3 coding DNA: TGTGCCAGCAGCACTAAGGTTGACAGGGGGCTGGAGACCCAGTACTTC. Its translation is CASSTKVDRGLETQYF.

The rearrangement joins TRBV7-6 to TRBJ1-2; 10 bases are a match to TRBD1. Germline CDR1 SGHVS, CDR2 FNYEAQ. The CDR3 loop spans 16 amino acids. The ends lost 1 base at V and 4 bases at J; junction bases unmatched: 6. Here the CDR3 DNA reads TGTGCCAGCAGCTTAGTTGGGACAGGGGCAAGCTATGGCTACACCTTC. It encodes CASSLVGTGASYGYTF.

This clonotype is large (0.1 to 1%) by share. This rearrangement joins TRBV7-2 to TRBJ2-1, with 8 bases lining up with TRBD2. Germline CDR1 SGHTA, CDR2 FQGNSA. CDR3 size: 18 residues. Germline trimming cut 2 bases from V and 0 bases from J; bases unmatched to any gene: 9. The CDR3 DNA reads TGTGCCAGCAGCTTACAGCGGGGGTTTTTGAGCTCCTACAATGAGCAGTTCTTC. Protein: CASSLQRGFLSSYNEQFF.

This clonotype was counted ten times or more. The chain employs TRBV6-4 and TRBJ2-3; TRBD2 might be the D (6 bases). The germline V gene has CDR1 MRHNA and CDR2 SNTAGT. The V and J ends lost 2 bases and 4 bases respectively, with 13 bases between them. This CDR3 comprises 15 residues. CDR3 DNA: TGTGCCAGCAGTGACACGGGGGAAGGTGCAGATACGCAGTATTTT. It yields the protein CASSDTGEGADTQYF.

This clonotype was observed a few times. The chain is built from TRBV7-9 and TRBJ1-1, with TRBD1 identical over 10 bases. V shed 5 bases and J 4 bases; nucleotides not matched to a gene: 7. CDR1 and CDR2 (germline): SEHNR, FQNEAQ (reference sequence). CDR3 length: 15 amino acids. The CDR3 sequence: CASSHRDRGVTEAFF. The CDR3 DNA sequence: TGTGCCAGCAGCCACCGGGACAGGGGTGTCACTGAAGCTTTCTTT.